The rows below give T cell receptor beta chains drawn from one sample of a study of human T cells and chemical hapten exposure. TCRdb analysed the RACE reads with MiXCR anew, one entry per CDR3 protein. Here the sample spans more than 75,000 distinct CDR3 sequences, 10% being singletons. The material was whole blood, obtained in connection with sensitization to the hapten diphenylcyclopropenone (DPC). These receptors originate from a woman aged 25 to 45 with alopecia areata. Some clones in this sample may be carry-over from other donors' samples. CDR3s include the opening cysteine and the closing phenylalanine or tryptophan. D genes are given only for firm matches. Clone size is not always given. Where it is, it says once, few, many or a class for expanded clones.

cdr3_nt,cdr3_aa,clone_size,d_call,v_call,j_call
TGTGCCAGCAGCGGGACCAGGGGAGCCTACAATGAGCAGTTCTTC,CASSGTRGAYNEQFF,many,-,TRBV7-2,TRBJ2-1
TGCAGCGCACAGGGGCGCCTCACCGGGGAGCTGTTTTTT,CSAQGRLTGELFF,-,TRBD1,TRBV29-1,TRBJ2-2
TGCAGTGCACGGGGGGGAAACTATGGCTACACCTTC,CSARGGNYGYTF,-,-,TRBV20-1,TRBJ1-2
TGTGCCAGCAGCAGTGCTGGGACAGGGGGTTTGGACTATGGCTACACCTTC,CASSSAGTGGLDYGYTF,few,TRBD1,TRBV28,TRBJ1-2
TGCAGTGCTAGTGATCGGAATTCACCCCTCCACTTT,CSASDRNSPLHF,many,-,TRBV20-1,TRBJ1-6
TGTGCCAGCAGTTTTCGTGGGGGGACAGGCGGAGAGACCCAGTACTTC,CASSFRGGTGGETQYF,-,TRBD1,TRBV28,TRBJ2-5
TGTGCCAGCAGGCGACAGGGGGCGAAGGATCAGCCCCAGCATTTT,CASRRQGAKDQPQHF,many,TRBD1,TRBV6-5,TRBJ1-5
TGTGCCAGCAGCCGTTACGAAGATTCCCAGGGTGTCCATGGCTACACCTTC,CASSRYEDSQGVHGYTF,-,-,TRBV7-9,TRBJ1-2
TGTGCCAGCAGCCTGGCTAGCGGGAATGAGCAGTACTTC,CASSLASGNEQYF,many,TRBD2,TRBV6-2/TRBV6-3,TRBJ2-7
TGCGCCAGCAGCTTATGGGGGAACACTGAAGCTTTCTTT,CASSLWGNTEAFF,many,-,TRBV5-1,TRBJ1-1
TGTGCCAGCAGCTTAAAGCGGGGGACCCCGGATACGCAGTATTTT,CASSLKRGTPDTQYF,many,TRBD2,TRBV11-2,TRBJ2-3
TGCAGTGCTAGTCCCACCGCGGCGACAGATACGCAGTATTTT,CSASPTAATDTQYF,many,-,TRBV20-1,TRBJ2-3
TGTGCCAGCAGCTTAGGCCAGAGGTTGCCCGATGGGTTCTTC,CASSLGQRLPDGFF,many,-,TRBV7-2,TRBJ2-1
TGCGCCAGCAGCTTGGCTACCCTGGACGGAAACACTGAAGCTTTCTTT,CASSLATLDGNTEAFF,many,-,TRBV5-1,TRBJ1-1
TGTGCCAGCAGCCAGGACTTTTTCCATGAGCAGTTCTTC,CASSQDFFHEQFF,-,-,TRBV11-3,TRBJ2-1